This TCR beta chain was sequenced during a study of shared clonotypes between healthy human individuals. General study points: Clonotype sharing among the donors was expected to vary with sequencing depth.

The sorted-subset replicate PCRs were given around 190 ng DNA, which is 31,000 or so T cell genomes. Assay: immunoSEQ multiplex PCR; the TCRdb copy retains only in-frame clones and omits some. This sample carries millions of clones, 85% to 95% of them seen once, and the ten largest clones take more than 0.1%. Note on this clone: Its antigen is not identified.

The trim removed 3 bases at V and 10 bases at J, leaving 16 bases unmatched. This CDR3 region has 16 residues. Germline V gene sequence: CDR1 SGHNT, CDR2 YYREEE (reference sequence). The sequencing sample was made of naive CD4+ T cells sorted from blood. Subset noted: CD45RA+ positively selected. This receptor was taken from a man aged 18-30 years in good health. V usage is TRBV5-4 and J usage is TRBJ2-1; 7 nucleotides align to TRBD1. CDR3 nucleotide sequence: TGTGCCAGCAGCTGGGGCGGCGGACAGGCTTTTGAGGAGCAGTTCTTC. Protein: CASSWGGGQAFEEQFF.